The rows below give T cell receptor beta chains drawn from one sample of a study of identifying expanded T cells in peripheral blood. Profiling relied on immunoSEQ multiplex PCR, and the TCRdb table lists in-frame clones only, not all of them. The sample consists of under 150,000 clones, 65% to 90% of them appearing once. Material for sequencing was blood. These receptors were obtained from a person aged 18 to 75 in good health. The CDR3 runs from the conserved cysteine through the conserved F or W. Fields, in order: J gene, D gene, V gene, clone size, CDR3 DNA, CDR3 protein. D genes are given only for firm matches. Clone sizes are given selectively: once, few, many, or a class where the clone is expanded.

TRBJ2-5	.	TRBV19	once	TGTGCCAGTAGTGCCCAGGGGCCGGAGACCCAGTACTTC	CASSAQGPETQYF
TRBJ1-1	.	TRBV4-1	.	TGCGCCAGCAGCCAAGACAGGGGTAACACTGAAGCTTTCTTT	CASSQDRGNTEAFF
TRBJ1-5	TRBD1	TRBV6-6	.	TGTGCCAGCAGTACCACAGGGGCTTCAGGGCAGCCCCAGCATTTT	CASSTTGASGQPQHF
TRBJ2-5	TRBD1	TRBV15	.	TGTGCCACCAGCAGAGGTCGACAGGGGGAGACCCAGTACTTC	CATSRGRQGETQYF
TRBJ1-1	.	TRBV2	.	TGTGCCAGCAGTGAAGGGGTGAACACTGAAGCTTTCTTT	CASSEGVNTEAFF
TRBJ1-4	.	TRBV9	.	TGTGCCAGCAGCCCGGGGGACTCTAATGAAAAACTGTTTTTT	CASSPGDSNEKLFF
TRBJ2-6	.	TRBV7-2	.	TGTGCCAGCAGCGCGCGAACAGGGACCGGAGGGGCCAACGTCCTGACTTTC	CASSARTGTGGANVLTF
TRBJ2-3	.	TRBV7-8	.	TGTGCCAGCAGCTCACTTACCGGGACCATTAGCACAGATACGCAGTATTTT	CASSSLTGTISTDTQYF
TRBJ2-7	.	TRBV28	.	TGTGCCAGCAGTCTATATACCGGGACACAGAGCTCCTACGAGCAGTACTTC	CASSLYTGTQSSYEQYF
TRBJ2-7	TRBD1	TRBV9	.	TGTGCCAGCAGCGGAGGGACAGGGAACTCCTACGAGCAGTACTTC	CASSGGTGNSYEQYF
TRBJ1-1	.	TRBV14	.	TGTGCCAGCAGCCGTTCGGTAAACACTGAAGCTTTCTTT	CASSRSVNTEAFF
TRBJ1-5	TRBD1	TRBV6-1	once	TGTGCCAGCAGTGGGATCTATGGGACAGGGGGCAATCAGCCCCAGCATTTT	CASSGIYGTGGNQPQHF
TRBJ2-5	.	TRBV7-2	few	TGTGCCAGCTCGACCCCGATGGGGGAGACCCAGTACTTC	CASSTPMGETQYF
TRBJ1-5	.	TRBV19	.	TGTGCCAGTAGTATAACCAGCAATCAGCCCCAGCATTTT	CASSITSNQPQHF
TRBJ1-2	.	TRBV19	.	TGTGCCAGTAGTACCCCCTCTTATGGCTACACCTTC	CASSTPSYGYTF
TRBJ1-5	.	TRBV11-3	.	TGTGCCAGCAGCTTAATCCCGCGCGGTCAGCCCCAGCATTTT	CASSLIPRGQPQHF
TRBJ2-2	.	TRBV28	.	TGTGCCAGCAGTTTTAGGGTGGACACCGGGGAGCTGTTTTTT	CASSFRVDTGELFF
TRBJ1-1	TRBD1	TRBV10-3	.	TGTGCCATCAGTGAGTCGGGGACAGGGGAACTTAATGAAGCTTTCTTT	CAISESGTGELNEAFF
TRBJ2-3	.	TRBV4-3	.	TGCGCCAGCAGCCAAGATATTATGACAGTGCAGTATTTT	CASSQDIMTVQYF
TRBJ2-2	TRBD2	TRBV6-1	.	TGTGCCGCCTTTAGTGGACTAGCGGGGACCGGGGAGCTGTTTTTT	CAAFSGLAGTGELFF
TRBJ2-5	.	TRBV30	.	TGTGCCTGGAGTGTTGCTCTACGGGGCCCCCGGGAGACCCAGTACTTC	CAWSVALRGPRETQYF
TRBJ2-1	.	TRBV15	.	TGTGCCACCAGCACTCCCCAGGGAGCCGAGGTCAATGAGCAGTTCTTC	CATSTPQGAEVNEQFF
TRBJ1-1	.	TRBV5-6	.	TGTGCCAGCAGCTTGGGTAGGAACACTGAAGCTTTCTTT	CASSLGRNTEAFF
TRBJ1-2	.	TRBV6-6	.	TGTGCCAGCAATCAGCAGACAATAAACTATGGCTACACCTTC	CASNQQTINYGYTF
TRBJ2-2	TRBD2	TRBV10-2	.	TGCGCCAGCAGGACTAGCGGGGCGAACACCGGGGAGCTGTTTTTT	CASRTSGANTGELFF
TRBJ2-1	.	TRBV6-1	once	TGTGCCAGCAGTGAAGGGAACTACAATGAGCAGTTCTTC	CASSEGNYNEQFF
TRBJ1-2	TRBD1	TRBV5-1	.	TGCGCCAGCAGCGAACCGGGACAGAAGATGTATGGCTACACCTTC	CASSEPGQKMYGYTF
TRBJ2-5	.	TRBV7-2	.	TGTGCCAGCAGCTTAACCAGGGGACAAGAGACCCAGTACTTC	CASSLTRGQETQYF
TRBJ1-5	.	TRBV6-4	.	TGTGCCAGCAGGCCGCAGGTTAGCAATCAGCCCCAGCATTTT	CASRPQVSNQPQHF
TRBJ2-7	.	TRBV6-5	.	TGTGCCAGCAGCCCGCCCGGGGGGCGCTACGAGCAGTACTTC	CASSPPGGRYEQYF
TRBJ2-3	.	TRBV5-6	.	TGTGCCAGCAGCCCTAATTGGGGTTATAGCACAGATACGCAGTATTTT	CASSPNWGYSTDTQYF
TRBJ1-5	TRBD1	TRBV7-2	.	TGTGCCAGCAGCTTAGTCGGGACAGGGGGTCAGCCCCAGCATTTT	CASSLVGTGGQPQHF
TRBJ1-5	TRBD1	TRBV10-3	once	TGTGCCATCAGTGAGTCCAACAGGGGCGTCTTTCAGCCCCAGCATTTT	CAISESNRGVFQPQHF
TRBJ2-1	TRBD2	TRBV4-3	.	TGCGCCAGCAGCCGGGACTACCACTCCTACAATGAGCAGTTCTTC	CASSRDYHSYNEQFF
TRBJ1-4	.	TRBV4-3	.	TGCGCCAGCAGCCAAGACCAGCGGGCAGGGGACAAACTGTTTTTT	CASSQDQRAGDKLFF
TRBJ1-1	TRBD1	TRBV7-3	.	TGTGCCAGCAGCCCCGCCGGACAGGGGGCTTCAGCTTTCTTT	CASSPAGQGASAFF
TRBJ2-7	.	TRBV2	.	TGTGCCAGCACCGACCGCTACGAGCAGTACTTC	CASTDRYEQYF
TRBJ1-2	.	TRBV13	.	TGTGCCAGCAGCCCATCAGGGCACAGCCGGATCTATGGCTACACCTTC	CASSPSGHSRIYGYTF